This entry lists 19 T cell receptor beta chains sequenced from one sample in a study of vaccination and CD4 T cells after COVID-19. Sequenced with the Oncomine TCR Beta short-read assay was DNA taken from cultured CD4+ T cells. TCRdb itself ran the PCR reads through MiXCR, one entry per CDR3 protein. The sample holds thousands of distinct CDR3 sequences; 40% to 55% are singletons and the top ten take over 25%. The antigens for these receptors are not known. Treatment indicated: approximately nine-day PBMC culture with coronavirus spike peptide pools or control peptides (ViraFEST assay). These CD4+ T cells came from an unexposed donor, sampled before the COVID-19 pandemic (2011-2018). Sequenced: CD4+ T cells from blood, cultured in vitro. The receptors were gathered from a human donor in good health.

This clonotype was recorded a few times. The chain recombines TRBV30 with TRBJ1-2; TRBD1 agrees at 9 bases. V shed 0 bases and J 8 bases; nucleotides not matched to a gene: 4. The CDR3 spans 13 residues. Germline assignment: CDR1 GTSNPN and CDR2 SVGIG (reference sequence). The CDR3: CAWSVGQGIGYTF. The CDR3 DNA reads TGTGCCTGGAGTGTCGGACAGGGGATCGGCTACACCTTC.

This rearrangement joins TRBV6-1 to TRBJ2-7, with 9 bases that match TRBD1. The germline V gene encodes CDR1 MNHNS and CDR2 SASEGT. The CDR3 runs 15 residues. With 7 bases clipped from V and 5 bases from J, the junction kept 12 bases outside the gene matches. The CDR3 nucleotides read TGTGCCAGCAATTGGCTGACAGGGGGTTTCGACGAGCAGTACTTC. Its translation is CASNWLTGGFDEQYF.

This chain uses TRBV28 with TRBJ2-1; 11 nucleotides match TRBD2. Germline V lookup: CDR1 MDHEN, CDR2 SYDVKM. The V and J ends lost 5 bases and 4 bases, in that order; junction bases with no gene match: 7. The CDR3 has 16 amino acids. CDR3 sequence reads: CASSPAGTSGYNEQFF. The CDR3 DNA is TGTGCCAGCAGTCCAGCGGGGACTAGCGGATACAATGAGCAGTTCTTC.

This sequence joins TRBV7-8 and TRBJ1-5; 7 nucleotides align to TRBD1. The CDR3 spans 14 residues. CDR1 SGHVS and CDR2 FQNEAQ come from the germline V gene. Trimming took 6 bases from V and 4 from J; bases not matched to a gene: 6. CDR3 bases: TGTGCCAGCAGTTACAGGGGAAGGAATCAGCCCCAGCATTTT. It encodes CASSYRGRNQPQHF.

The chain is built from TRBV11-2 and TRBJ2-6; D is perhaps TRBD1 (6 bases). This CDR3 comprises 17 residues. The ends were cut back, 3 bases at V and 0 bases at J, with 12 bases in the middle. From germline, CDR1 is SGHAT and CDR2 FQNNGV. CDR3 amino acids: CASSLSGRGSGANVLTF. CDR3 nucleotides: TGTGCCAGCAGCTTGTCGGGCAGGGGCTCTGGGGCCAACGTCCTGACTTTC. Looking up the rest from reference TRBV11-2 and TRBJ2-6 gives the full variable domain: EAGVAQSPRYKIIEKRQSVAFWCNPISGHATLYWYQQILGQGPKLLIQFQNNGVVDDSQLPKDRFSAERLKGVDSTLKIQPAKLEDSAVYLCASSLSGRGSGANVLTFGAGSRLTVL.

The chain couples TRBV7-6 to TRBJ2-1, with 11 bases that match TRBD2. J was trimmed by 4 bases and V by 4 bases; bases with no gene match: 6. Germline V gene data show CDR1 as SGHVS and CDR2 as FNYEAQ. The CDR3 spans 16 residues. Here the CDR3 reads CASSSSPSGGYNEQFF. The DNA of the CDR3 is TGTGCCAGCAGCTCCTCCCCTAGCGGGGGGTACAATGAGCAGTTCTTC.

In its sample, this clonotype was seen a few times. J is TRBJ1-2 and V is TRBV19; D is unclear. V was clipped by 0 bases and J by 6 bases, with 17 bases between them. The V gene's germline CDR1 is LNHDA and CDR2 SQIVND (reference sequence). The CDR3 contains 16 residues. DNA for the CDR3: TGTGCCAGTAGTATAGATCTTGGGAGCGGCCCCAATGGCTACACCTTC. Its protein is CASSIDLGSGPNGYTF.

The chain combines TRBV19 with TRBJ2-2; tentatively, D is TRBD2 (5 bases). CDR1 is LNHDA, CDR2 SQIVND, per germline (reference sequence). The CDR3 spans 12 residues. The V end was cut by 4 bases, the J end by 5 bases, with 5 bases between. The CDR3 nucleotides are TGTGCCAGTAGTAGGAGGACCGGGGAGCTGTTTTTT. It specifies CASSRRTGELFF.

V and J are TRBV12-3 or TRBV12-4 and TRBJ2-2; D perhaps matches TRBD2 (5 bases). The CDR3 runs 14 residues. Trimming removed 7 bases at V and 1 base at J, with 10 bases between. CDR3 in amino acids: CASTPRENTGELFF. CDR3 bases: TGTGCCAGCACCCCGAGGGAGAACACCGGGGAGCTGTTTTTT.

V and J are TRBV11-2 and TRBJ1-2; the D gene is possibly TRBD1 (5 bases). The length of the CDR3 is 15 residues. The V gene's germline CDR1 is SGHAT and CDR2 FQNNGV. V was cut by 3 bases and J by 7 bases, with 18 bases left in between. Here the CDR3 reads CASSLGPAKAGGYTF. CDR3 DNA: TGTGCCAGCAGCTTGGGGCCAGCAAAAGCAGGTGGCTACACCTTC.

CDR3 sequence reads: CASSVRDRTGELFF. The CDR3 region has the DNA TGTGCCAGCAGTGTCAGGGACCGTACCGGGGAGCTGTTTTTT. The rearrangement joins TRBV2 to TRBJ2-2; D possibly uses TRBD1 or TRBD2 (5 bases each). This CDR3 is built from 14 residues. Per germline, CDR1 SNHLY and CDR2 FYNNEI. Trimming pared 4 bases from V and 5 bases from J, leaving 11 bases between. Together with reference TRBV2 and TRBJ2-2, the CDR3 gives the full variable domain: EPEVTQTPSHQVTQMGQEVILRCVPISNHLYFYWYRQILGQKVEFLVSFYNNEISEKSEIFDDQFSVERPDGSNFTLKIRSTKLEDSAMYFCASSVRDRTGELFFGEGSRLTVL.

The chain carries TRBV29-1 and TRBJ2-5; 9 bases align to TRBD2. V lost 4 bases and J lost 3; bases outside the gene matches: 6. The CDR3 length is 14 residues. CDR1 and CDR2 from the germline V gene are SQVTM and ANQGSEA. CDR3 DNA: TGCAGCGTTGTCCCGGGACTAGCAGAAGAGACCCAGTACTTC. This encodes CSVVPGLAEETQYF.

The chain joins TRBV6-5 to TRBJ1-1; TRBD1 aligns across 9 bases. The ends lost 4 bases at V and 8 bases at J; junction bases unmatched: 5. Germline lookup yields CDR1 MNHEY and CDR2 SVGAGI. This CDR3 has 13 amino acids. The DNA for the CDR3 is TGTGCCAGCAGTTCGGACAGGGGAAAGGAAGCTTTCTTT. Amino acid sequence: CASSSDRGKEAFF.

This chain connects TRBV11-2 to TRBJ2-2; the D gene is possibly TRBD1 (5 bases). Germline CDR1 is SGHAT and CDR2 is FQNNGV. The V and J ends lost 2 bases and 7 bases respectively, with 11 bases between them. The CDR3 spans 14 residues. DNA of the CDR3: TGTGCCAGCAGCTTAACCGCGCAGGGCGGGGAGCTGTTTTTT. This sequence encodes CASSLTAQGGELFF. The full variable domain, rest sourced from reference TRBV11-2 and TRBJ2-2, is EAGVAQSPRYKIIEKRQSVAFWCNPISGHATLYWYQQILGQGPKLLIQFQNNGVVDDSQLPKDRFSAERLKGVDSTLKIQPAKLEDSAVYLCASSLTAQGGELFFGEGSRLTVL.

The chain has TRBV27 and TRBJ1-1; TRBD1 matches 10 bases. The V and J ends lost 7 bases and 1 base, in that order; junction bases with no gene match: 9. The CDR3 is made up of 16 amino acids. CDR1 and CDR2 from the germline V gene are MNHEY and SMNVEV (reference sequence). The DNA of the CDR3 is TGTGCCAGCATCAGACAGGGGGCCTTGAGGAACACTGAAGCTTTCTTT. It codes for CASIRQGALRNTEAFF.

This clonotype appeared a few times. The rearrangement joins TRBV19 to TRBJ1-6, with D possibly TRBD1 on 5 matching bases. The CDR3 loop spans 15 amino acids. CDR1 LNHDA and CDR2 SQIVND come from the germline V gene (reference sequence). With 11 bases removed from V and 7 bases from J, the gap between germline ends came to 21 bases. The CDR3 DNA is TGTGCCTCTCAAGTAAGGCGACAGCTCAATTCACCCCTCCACTTT. Translation: CASQVRRQLNSPLHF.

In DNA form, the CDR3 reads TGTGCCAGCAGCACCCGGACAGGGGGCTTGGGAACTGAAGCTTTCTTT. Translated, it gives CASSTRTGGLGTEAFF. The chain uses TRBV7-8 and TRBJ1-1; TRBD1 agrees at 11 bases. The germline V gene encodes CDR1 SGHVS and CDR2 FQNEAQ. This CDR3 region has 16 residues. The junction had 10 bases not matched to a gene; V was cut back by 5 bases and J by 5 bases. The variable domain in full, with the rest retrieved from reference TRBV7-8 and TRBJ1-1, is GAGVSQSPRYKVAKRGQDVALRCDPISGHVSLFWYQQALGQGPEFLTYFQNEAQLDKSGLPSDRFFAERPEGSVSTLKIQRTQQEDSAVYLCASSTRTGGLGTEAFFGQGTRLTVV.

This chain connects TRBV29-1 to TRBJ1-3; TRBD1 might be the D (5 bases). From germline, CDR1 is SQVTM and CDR2 ANQGSEA. This CDR3 region has 15 residues. Trimming left V 0 bases short and J 5 bases short, with 14 bases between. The CDR3 spells CSVEDWTPSRNTIYF. Here the CDR3 DNA reads TGCAGCGTTGAAGACTGGACACCTAGTCGAAACACCATATATTTT.

This clonotype was observed a few times. This chain joins TRBV19 and TRBJ1-1; the match to TRBD1 covers 7 bases. J was trimmed by 0 bases and V by 7 bases; bases with no gene match: 5. The CDR3 loop spans 14 amino acids. CDR1 is LNHDA, CDR2 SQIVND, per germline (reference sequence). DNA for the CDR3: TGTGCCAGTAAGACAGGGACCTTGAACACTGAAGCTTTCTTT. The encoded protein is CASKTGTLNTEAFF.